This T cell receptor (beta chain) was sequenced for a study of glioma-infiltrating T cells. Study findings and constraints: Tissue-blood divergence was below expectation in non-neoplastic patients, above in gliomas.

TCR alpha and beta CDR3 regions were amplified from RNA using iRepertoire nested multiplex PCR. TCRdb re-called the multiplex PCR reads with MiXCR, one entry per CDR3 protein. The table includes around 190,000 distinct CDR3 sequences, more than 30% detected once. The CDR3 has 14 amino acids. Germline V gene data show CDR1 as SGHVS and CDR2 as FNYEAQ. With 1 base removed from V and 6 bases from J, the gap between germline ends came to 9 bases. This clonotype was counted at least ten times. Its antigen is unidentified. This chain joins TRBV7-6 and TRBJ1-4, with unresolved D. The receptor comes from a human donor with low-grade glioma or glioblastoma, undergoing nonglioma brain surgery, or in good health (not recorded which). Input material: glioma tissue, nonneoplastic brain tissue, or PBMCs (not recorded which). The CDR3 here is CASSLVTRDEKLFF. Written as DNA, the CDR3 is TGTGCCAGCAGCTTAGTTACACGAGATGAAAAACTGTTTTTT.